Listed here are 10 T cell receptor beta chains from one sample, sequenced in a study of T cell changes during pregnancy in multiple sclerosis. The data were produced by immunoSEQ multiplex PCR, yet TCRdb's version contains in-frame clones alone and is incomplete. The table shows tens of thousands of clones, with 85% to 95% occurring only once. Sequences were derived from CD8+ T cells from peripheral blood mononuclear cells, sampled in the third trimester of pregnancy. The receptor set was obtained from a female donor with multiple sclerosis, enrolled in a pregnancy study.

The V call is TRBV9, the J call TRBJ1-1; 9 bases are shared with TRBD1. V lost 3 bases and J lost 4; bases outside the gene matches: 1. The CDR3 covers 13 residues. Germline V gene data show CDR1 as SGDLS and CDR2 as YYNGEE. In nucleotides, the CDR3 is TGTGCCAGCAGCGCGACAGGGGGCACTGAAGCTTTCTTT. Translated, it gives CASSATGGTEAFF.

The gene calls are TRBV2 and TRBJ2-7, with D possibly matching TRBD2 (6 bases). V lost 6 bases and J 0 bases, leaving 12 bases between the germline ends. CDR3 length equals 14 residues. The germline V gene has CDR1 SNHLY and CDR2 FYNNEI. This CDR3 is CASRVDGSSYEQYF. Here the CDR3 DNA reads TGTGCCAGCAGAGTTGACGGGAGCTCCTACGAGCAGTACTTC. Variable domain in full (rest from reference TRBV2 and TRBJ2-7): EPEVTQTPSHQVTQMGQEVILRCVPISNHLYFYWYRQILGQKVEFLVSFYNNEISEKSEIFDDQFSVERPDGSNFTLKIRSTKLEDSAMYFCASRVDGSSYEQYFGPGTRLTVT.

The CDR3 spells CASSPGQGRRETQYF. CDR3 coding DNA: TGTGCCAGCAGCCCGGGACAGGGGCGGCGAGAGACCCAGTACTTC. The genes are TRBV13 and TRBJ2-5; the match to TRBD1 covers 10 bases. V trimming: 5 bases; J trimming: 4 bases; junction bases outside the gene matches: 7. The germline V gene has CDR1 PRHDT and CDR2 FYEKMQ (reference sequence). The CDR3 totals 15 residues.

V gene TRBV4-1 combines with J gene TRBJ2-7; 7 bases agree with TRBD1. V lost 1 base, J lost 1 base, and 1 base stayed unmatched. The germline gives CDR1 MGHRA, CDR2 YSYEKL. CDR3 length: 14 residues. The CDR3 region is CASSQGDRSYEQYF. CDR3 bases: TGCGCCAGCAGCCAAGGGGACAGATCCTACGAGCAGTACTTC.

The genes are TRBV19 and TRBJ1-1, with 9 bases matching TRBD1. Germline-derived CDR1 and CDR2 are LNHDA and SQIVND (reference sequence). With 1 base clipped from V and 10 bases from J, the junction kept 4 bases outside the gene matches. The CDR3 has 13 residues. The chain's CDR3 is CASSIAGTGLAFF. DNA for the CDR3: TGTGCCAGTAGTATAGCCGGGACAGGGTTAGCTTTCTTT.

The J gene is TRBJ2-3, the V gene TRBV27; TRBD1 matches at 9 bases. Trimming at V came to 4 bases and at J to 6 bases, leaving 8 bases not matched to a gene. The CDR3 is 15 amino acids. Germline loops: CDR1 MNHEY, CDR2 SMNVEV (reference sequence). As DNA, the CDR3 is TGTGCCAGCAGTTCCTGGGACAGGGAGTCCGATACGCAGTATTTT. Protein: CASSSWDRESDTQYF.

This chain uses TRBV19 with TRBJ1-2, with 8 bases lining up with TRBD1. Trimming took 5 bases from V and 4 from J; bases not matched to a gene: 3. CDR3 length: 13 residues. Germline-derived CDR1 and CDR2 are LNHDA and SQIVND (reference sequence). Written as DNA, the CDR3 is TGTGCCAGTAGTCCACAGGGGGTCTATGGCTACACCTTC. Protein sequence: CASSPQGVYGYTF.

This clone was counted a single time. The chain joins TRBV4-1 to TRBJ2-5; D is unresolved. The CDR3 is 15 residues long. V lost 0 bases and J lost 5, with 13 bases in between. CDR1 and CDR2 from the germline V gene are MGHRA and YSYEKL. The DNA for the CDR3 is TGCGCCAGCAGCCAAGAAGAACAGTCGATGGAGACCCAGTACTTC. It specifies CASSQEEQSMETQYF.

This sequence joins TRBV19 and TRBJ2-3; maybe TRBD1 (6 bases). The CDR3 spans 13 residues. Germline V lookup: CDR1 LNHDA, CDR2 SQIVND (reference sequence). V was clipped by 5 bases and J by 8 bases, with 14 bases between them. The CDR3 DNA follows: TGTGCCAGTAGTTCGACGACAGGAGGTACGCAGTATTTT. Protein sequence: CASSSTTGGTQYF.

The chain couples TRBV7-3 to TRBJ2-3; D is possibly TRBD2 (5 bases). Germline loops: CDR1 SGHTA, CDR2 FQGTGA. This CDR3 comprises 15 residues. Trimming stripped 5 bases from V and 4 bases from J, with 16 bases between. CDR3 coding DNA: TGTGCCAGCAGCCCCGGGAATACAGAGGCAGATACGCAGTATTTT. It specifies CASSPGNTEADTQYF.